A single sample is the source of the 19 T cell receptor beta chains below, sequenced in a study of blood T cell repertoires in COVID-19. Some clones are missing from TCRdb's copy, which holds only in-frame ones; the method was immunoSEQ multiplex PCR. The table includes roughly 42,000 clones, 70% to 90% detected once. Sequencing was carried out using peripheral blood. The receptors stem from a man aged 60 to 69 with acute or convalescent COVID-19.

This rearrangement joins TRBV19 to TRBJ2-5, with a possible D match to TRBD1 (6 bases). Germline loops: CDR1 LNHDA, CDR2 SQIVND (reference sequence). This CDR3 spans 13 amino acids. V gave up 5 bases and J gave up 2 bases, with 9 bases separating them. CDR3 DNA: TGTGCCAGTAGTGGGGGCGGACAAGAGACCCAGTACTTC. Its translation: CASSGGGQETQYF.

V gene TRBV5-6 combines with J gene TRBJ2-1, with 9 positions matching TRBD1. The CDR3 is 15 amino acids. Per germline, CDR1 SGHDT and CDR2 YYEEEE. The J segment lost 6 bases and the V segment lost 2 bases, leaving 6 bases of the junction unmatched. As DNA, the CDR3 is TGTGCCAGCAGCTTTTGGGACAGGGAATTCAATGAGCAGTTCTTC. Translation: CASSFWDREFNEQFF.

This clone was seen a few times. The chain couples TRBV29-1 to TRBJ2-1; D might be TRBD2 (6 bases). Trimming pared 1 base from V and 7 bases from J, leaving 11 bases between. Germline V CDR1 and CDR2: SQVTM, ANQGSEA. There are 13 residues in the CDR3. The CDR3 nucleotides are TGCAGCGTTGAAGGTTACGGGGGAAATGAGCAGTTCTTC. Translated, it gives CSVEGYGGNEQFF.

V usage is TRBV30 and J usage is TRBJ1-1; D uncertain. The germline V and J ends were trimmed by 1 base and 0 bases, with 15 bases remaining between them. There are 16 residues in the CDR3. From germline, CDR1 is GTSNPN and CDR2 SVGIG (reference sequence). This chain's CDR3 is CAWSASATWMNTEAFF. The CDR3 DNA sequence: TGTGCCTGGAGTGCTAGCGCGACATGGATGAACACTGAAGCTTTCTTT.

The chain employs TRBV5-1 and TRBJ1-6; the match to TRBD1 covers 7 bases. The CDR3 covers 18 residues. Germline lookup yields CDR1 SGHRS and CDR2 YFSETQ. The V gene end was trimmed by 4 bases and the J gene end by 0 bases; junction bases not matched to a gene: 10. Here the CDR3 DNA reads TGCGCCAGCAGCCCAGGGACAGCCCGTAGCTCCTATAATTCACCCCTCCACTTT. This gives the protein CASSPGTARSSYNSPLHF.

The chain links TRBV11-3 to TRBJ1-1; TRBD1 agrees at 10 bases. The germline V gene encodes CDR1 SGHNT and CDR2 YENEEA. The ends lost 3 bases at V and 1 base at J; junction bases unmatched: 2. The CDR3 has 15 amino acids. As DNA, the CDR3 is TGTGCCAGCAGCTTGACAGGGGGCCGGAACACTGAAGCTTTCTTT. The encoded protein is CASSLTGGRNTEAFF.

V is TRBV13 and J is TRBJ1-2; 7 bases agree with TRBD1. CDR1 is PRHDT and CDR2 is FYEKMQ in the germline V gene (reference sequence). The CDR3 is 16 residues long. Trimming at V came to 3 bases and at J to 4 bases, leaving 11 bases not matched to a gene. CDR3 nucleotides: TGTGCCAGCAGCTTTTACCGGGACAGAGATTCCTATGGCTACACCTTC. This translates into CASSFYRDRDSYGYTF.

This chain connects TRBV27 to TRBJ2-3; 7 bases agree with TRBD1. Germline CDR1 reads MNHEY; CDR2 reads SMNVEV (reference sequence). The CDR3 loop spans 17 amino acids. V dropped 1 base and J dropped 2; count of bases not matched to a gene: 9. CDR3 loop: CASSLFRDSRDTDTQYF. Written as DNA, the CDR3 is TGTGCCAGCAGTTTATTCCGGGACAGCCGGGACACAGATACGCAGTATTTT.

In its sample, this clone was seen once. The rearrangement links TRBV6-6 to TRBJ1-4, with D possibly being TRBD1 (5 bases). Germline V lookup: CDR1 MNHNY, CDR2 SVGAGI (reference sequence). V was cut by 7 bases and J by 8 bases, with 20 bases left in between. CDR3 length: 15 amino acids. The CDR3 protein is CASKGRTRDGEKLFF. CDR3 coding DNA: TGTGCCAGCAAGGGCAGGACAAGGGATGGGGAAAAACTGTTTTTT.

The V call is TRBV9, the J call TRBJ2-5, with 11 bases matching TRBD2. The germline CDR1 and CDR2 sequences are SGDLS and YYNGEE. The CDR3 is made up of 17 amino acids. With V trimmed by 4 bases and J by 5 bases, 13 bases remained unmatched. The CDR3 sequence is CASSFSGGARGSETQYF. CDR3 bases: TGTGCCAGCAGCTTTAGCGGGGGGGCTAGAGGATCGGAGACCCAGTACTTC.

The chain couples TRBV18 to TRBJ1-1; 7 bases align to TRBD1. This CDR3 is 14 amino acids long. Germline V gives CDR1 KGHSH, CDR2 LQKENI. Germline trimming cut 2 bases from V and 8 bases from J; bases unmatched to any gene: 8. CDR3 bases: TGTGCCAGCTCACCATCTCAGGGGGAGTACGAAGCTTTCTTT. Its translation: CASSPSQGEYEAFF.

This sequence joins TRBV12-3 or TRBV12-4 and TRBJ1-1; D remains unclear. The CDR3 is 12 residues long. V was trimmed by 7 bases and J by 7 bases, leaving 13 bases between them. The CDR3 bases are TGTGCCAGCACCCTGGCAGGAATTGAAGCTTTCTTT. Its translation: CASTLAGIEAFF.

The chain carries TRBV11-2 and TRBJ2-3, with TRBD2 matching 11 bases. CDR1 and CDR2 from the germline V gene are SGHAT and FQNNGV. The CDR3 is 16 residues long. The V and J ends lost 5 bases and 1 base, in that order; junction bases with no gene match: 5. CDR3 region: CASSPGTSGRTDTQYF. CDR3 in DNA: TGTGCCAGCAGCCCCGGGACTAGCGGACGCACAGATACGCAGTATTTT.

The gene calls are TRBV3-1 (or the pseudogene TRBV3-2) and TRBJ2-4; 14 nucleotides align to TRBD2. Germline CDR1 is LGHDT and CDR2 is YNNKEL (reference sequence). The CDR3 is made up of 19 amino acids. With 4 bases clipped from V and 0 bases from J, the junction kept 8 bases outside the gene matches. This chain's CDR3 is CASSRPGTSGGLAKNIQYF. The CDR3 DNA reads as TGTGCCAGCAGCCGGCCCGGGACTAGCGGGGGTTTAGCCAAAAACATTCAGTACTTC.

V and J are TRBV24-1 and TRBJ2-3; TRBD2 matches at 9 bases. The junction had 11 bases not matched to a gene; V was cut back by 4 bases and J by 4 bases. The CDR3 runs 17 residues. Germline CDR1 reads KGHDR; CDR2 reads SFDVKD. CDR3 coding DNA: TGTGCCACCAGTGACCCCCAGGGTAGCGGGGGTGCAGATACGCAGTATTTT. The encoded protein is CATSDPQGSGGADTQYF.

This clone is termed medium-sized. This chain connects TRBV18 to TRBJ2-7; no firm D call. The CDR3 runs 14 residues. CDR1 and CDR2 (germline): KGHSH, LQKENI. V lost 0 bases and J 5 bases, leaving 11 bases between the germline ends. The CDR3 reads CASSPPYHDNEQYF. The CDR3 bases are TGTGCCAGCTCACCACCATACCATGACAACGAGCAGTACTTC.

This clone came up once. The chain is built from TRBV30 and TRBJ1-5, with D unclear. V shed 2 bases and J shed 1 base, with 12 bases lying between them. This CDR3 spans 15 amino acids. The V gene's germline CDR1 is GTSNPN and CDR2 SVGIG (reference sequence). The CDR3 sequence: CAWSTSGLSNQPQHF. CDR3 coding DNA: TGTGCCTGGAGTACATCAGGACTAAGCAATCAGCCCCAGCATTTT.

The V and J genes are TRBV19 and TRBJ2-7; D call uncertain. In germline, CDR1 is LNHDA, CDR2 SQIVND (reference sequence). V was trimmed by 10 bases and J by 4 bases, leaving 11 bases between them. The CDR3 runs 11 residues. CDR3 residues: CATPETYEQYF. In DNA form, the CDR3 reads TGTGCCACCCCTGAGACATACGAGCAGTACTTC.

The V and J genes are TRBV18 and TRBJ1-2; 8 bases line up with TRBD1. Germline CDR1 is KGHSH and CDR2 is LQKENI. Germline trimming cut 2 bases from V and 3 bases from J; bases unmatched to any gene: 5. The CDR3 has 15 residues. The DNA for the CDR3 is TGTGCCAGCTCACCAGCGGCAGGGGGCGACTATGGCTACACCTTC. Its translation: CASSPAAGGDYGYTF. Full variable domain (rest looked up from reference TRBV18 and TRBJ1-2): NAGVMQNPRHLVRRRGQEARLRCSPMKGHSHVYWYRQLPEEGLKFMVYLQKENIIDESGMPKERFSAEFPKEGPSILRIQQVVRGDSAAYFCASSPAAGGDYGYTFGSGTRLTVV.